The present TCR beta chain was sequenced within a study of blood T cell repertoires in COVID-19. The CDR3 sequence is 12 residues long. Germline CDR1 reads WNHNN; CDR2 reads SYGVQD (reference sequence). The germline V and J ends were trimmed by 7 bases and 3 bases, with 6 bases remaining between them. Data came from immunoSEQ multiplex PCR; TCRdb stores just in-frame clones and leaves some out. Of roughly 200,000 clones detected, approximately 86% appear once; the ten largest clones hold about 4%. The specimen was PBMCs or T cells enriched from blood (not recorded which). The chain has TRBV10-1 and TRBJ2-2, with D perhaps TRBD1 (6 bases). The origin of this receptor is a woman aged 25 to 39 who had been exposed to COVID-19. The CDR3 DNA reads TGCGCCAGCACAGGGGACACCGGGGAGCTGTTTTTT. Amino acid sequence: CASTGDTGELFF.